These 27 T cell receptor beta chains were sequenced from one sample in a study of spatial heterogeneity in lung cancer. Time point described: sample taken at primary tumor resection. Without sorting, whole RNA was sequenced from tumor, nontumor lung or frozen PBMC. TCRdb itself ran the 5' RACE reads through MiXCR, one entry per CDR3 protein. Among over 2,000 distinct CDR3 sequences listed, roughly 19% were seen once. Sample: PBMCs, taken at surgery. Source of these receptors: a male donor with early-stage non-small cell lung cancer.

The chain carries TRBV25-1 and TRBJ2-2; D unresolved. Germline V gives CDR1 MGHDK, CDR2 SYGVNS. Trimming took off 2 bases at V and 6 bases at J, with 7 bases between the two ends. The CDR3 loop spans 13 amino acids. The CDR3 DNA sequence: TGTGCCAGCAGTGAAACTCACGCCGGGGAGCTGTTTTTT. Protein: CASSETHAGELFF.

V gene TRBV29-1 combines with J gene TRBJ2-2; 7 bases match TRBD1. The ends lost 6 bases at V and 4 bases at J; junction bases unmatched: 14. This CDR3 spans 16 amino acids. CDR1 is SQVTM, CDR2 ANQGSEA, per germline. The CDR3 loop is CSVPGPRQGSTGELFF. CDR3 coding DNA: TGCAGCGTCCCAGGTCCGCGACAGGGCTCCACCGGGGAGCTGTTTTTT.

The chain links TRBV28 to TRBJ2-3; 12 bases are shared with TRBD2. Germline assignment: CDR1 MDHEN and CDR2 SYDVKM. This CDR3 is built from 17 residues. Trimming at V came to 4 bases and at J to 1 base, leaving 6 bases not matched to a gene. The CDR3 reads CASSSGTSGSRTDTQYF. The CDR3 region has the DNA TGTGCCAGCAGTTCTGGGACTAGCGGGTCACGCACAGATACGCAGTATTTT.

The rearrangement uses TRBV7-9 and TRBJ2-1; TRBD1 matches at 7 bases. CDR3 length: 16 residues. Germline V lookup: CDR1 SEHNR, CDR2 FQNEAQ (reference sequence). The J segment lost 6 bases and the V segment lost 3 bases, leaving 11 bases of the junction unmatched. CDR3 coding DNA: TGTGCCAGCAGCTTTTCGGGGTACAGGGGCGGCAATGAGCAGTTCTTC. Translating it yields CASSFSGYRGGNEQFF.

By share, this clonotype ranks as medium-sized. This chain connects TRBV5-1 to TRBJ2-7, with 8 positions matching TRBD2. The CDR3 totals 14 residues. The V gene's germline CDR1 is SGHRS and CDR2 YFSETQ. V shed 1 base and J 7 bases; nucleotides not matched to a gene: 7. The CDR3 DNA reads TGCGCCAGCAGCTTGCTCGGGGGGGCAAGGGAGCAGTACTTC. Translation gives CASSLLGGAREQYF. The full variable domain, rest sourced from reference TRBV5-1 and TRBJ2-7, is KAGVTQTPRYLIKTRGQQVTLSCSPISGHRSVSWYQQTPGQGLQFLFEYFSETQRNKGNFPGRFSGRQFSNSRSEMNVSTLELGDSALYLCASSLLGGAREQYFGPGTRLTVT.

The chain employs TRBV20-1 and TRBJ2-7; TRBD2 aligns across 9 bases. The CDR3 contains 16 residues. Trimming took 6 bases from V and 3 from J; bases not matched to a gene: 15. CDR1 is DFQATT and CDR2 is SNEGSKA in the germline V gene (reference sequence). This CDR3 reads CSACRRGVAGDYEQYF. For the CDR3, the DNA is TGCAGTGCCTGCCGACGAGGGGTAGCGGGAGACTACGAGCAGTACTTC.

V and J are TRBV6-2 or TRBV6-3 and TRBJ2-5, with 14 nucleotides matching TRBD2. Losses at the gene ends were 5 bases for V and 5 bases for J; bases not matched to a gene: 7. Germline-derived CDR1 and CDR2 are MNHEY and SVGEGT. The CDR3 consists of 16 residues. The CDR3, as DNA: TGTGCCAGCAGTCCGGGACTAGCGGGAGACTACGAGACCCAGTACTTC. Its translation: CASSPGLAGDYETQYF.

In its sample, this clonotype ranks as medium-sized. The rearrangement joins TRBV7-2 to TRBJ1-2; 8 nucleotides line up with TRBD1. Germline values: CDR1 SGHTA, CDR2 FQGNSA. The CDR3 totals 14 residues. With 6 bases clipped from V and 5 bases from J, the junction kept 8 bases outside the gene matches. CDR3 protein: CASRGGQALYGYTF. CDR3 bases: TGTGCCAGCAGAGGGGGACAGGCCCTATATGGCTACACCTTC.

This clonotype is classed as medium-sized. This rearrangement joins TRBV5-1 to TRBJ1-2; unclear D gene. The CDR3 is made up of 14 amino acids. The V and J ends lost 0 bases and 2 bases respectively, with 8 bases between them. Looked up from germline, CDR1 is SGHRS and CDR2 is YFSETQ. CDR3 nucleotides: TGCGCCAGCAGCTTGGAGGCGGGAAACTATGGCTACACCTTC. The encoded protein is CASSLEAGNYGYTF. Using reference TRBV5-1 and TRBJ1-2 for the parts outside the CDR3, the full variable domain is KAGVTQTPRYLIKTRGQQVTLSCSPISGHRSVSWYQQTPGQGLQFLFEYFSETQRNKGNFPGRFSGRQFSNSRSEMNVSTLELGDSALYLCASSLEAGNYGYTFGSGTRLTVV.

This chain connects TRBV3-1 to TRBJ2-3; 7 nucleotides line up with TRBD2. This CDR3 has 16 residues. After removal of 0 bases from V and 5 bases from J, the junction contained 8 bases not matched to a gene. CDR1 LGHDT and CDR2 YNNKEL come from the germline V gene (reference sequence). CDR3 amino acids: CASSQDLASGLDTQYF. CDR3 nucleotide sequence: TGTGCCAGCAGCCAAGATCTGGCTAGCGGATTAGATACGCAGTATTTT.

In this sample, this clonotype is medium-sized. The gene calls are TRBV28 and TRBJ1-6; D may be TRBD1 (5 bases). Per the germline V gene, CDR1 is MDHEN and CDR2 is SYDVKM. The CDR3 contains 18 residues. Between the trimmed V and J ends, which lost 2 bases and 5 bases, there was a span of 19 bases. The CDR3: CASSLPQALAENNSPLHF. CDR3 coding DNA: TGTGCCAGCAGTTTACCACAGGCGCTAGCCGAAAATAATTCACCCCTCCACTTT.

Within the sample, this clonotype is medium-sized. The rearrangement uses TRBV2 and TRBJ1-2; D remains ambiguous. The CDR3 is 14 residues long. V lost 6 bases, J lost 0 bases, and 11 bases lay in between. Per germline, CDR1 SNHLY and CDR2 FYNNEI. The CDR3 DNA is TGTGCCAGCAGCCGGACGGTTACTAACTATGGCTACACCTTC. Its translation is CASSRTVTNYGYTF.

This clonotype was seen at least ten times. The CDR3, as DNA: TGCGCCAGCAGCTTGGGACGGGGTCAGGGAGAGACCCAGTACTTC. Amino acids: CASSLGRGQGETQYF. V usage is TRBV5-1 and J usage is TRBJ2-5; D is possibly TRBD1 or TRBD2 (5 bases each). Germline V lookup: CDR1 SGHRS, CDR2 YFSETQ. This CDR3 has 15 residues. Between the trimmed V and J ends, which lost 0 bases and 4 bases, there was a span of 13 bases.

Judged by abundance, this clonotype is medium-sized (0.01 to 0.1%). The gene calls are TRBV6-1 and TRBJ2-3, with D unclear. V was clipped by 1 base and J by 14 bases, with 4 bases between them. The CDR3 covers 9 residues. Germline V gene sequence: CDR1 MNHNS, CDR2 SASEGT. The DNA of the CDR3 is TGTGCCAGCAGTGAAGTGAGGTATTTT. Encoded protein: CASSEVRYF.

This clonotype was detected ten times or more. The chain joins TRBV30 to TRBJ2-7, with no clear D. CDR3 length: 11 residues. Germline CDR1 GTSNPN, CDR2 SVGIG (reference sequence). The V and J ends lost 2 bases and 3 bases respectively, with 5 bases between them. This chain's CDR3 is CAWSNSYEQYF. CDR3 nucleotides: TGTGCCTGGAGTAACAGCTACGAGCAGTACTTC.

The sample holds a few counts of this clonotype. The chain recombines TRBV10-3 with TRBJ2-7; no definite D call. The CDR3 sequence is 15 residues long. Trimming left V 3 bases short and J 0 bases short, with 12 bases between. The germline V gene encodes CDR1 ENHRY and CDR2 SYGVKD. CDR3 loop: CAISEVARASYEQYF. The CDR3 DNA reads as TGTGCCATCAGTGAAGTTGCCCGCGCCTCCTACGAGCAGTACTTC.

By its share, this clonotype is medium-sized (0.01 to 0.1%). The CDR3 loop is CASSPDLGQRGYTF. In DNA form, the CDR3 reads TGTGCCAGCAGTCCCGACCTAGGGCAGCGAGGCTACACCTTC. The rearrangement joins TRBV28 to TRBJ1-2; D gene ambiguous. The length of the CDR3 is 14 residues. V was trimmed by 5 bases and J by 8 bases, leaving 18 bases between them. Germline assignment: CDR1 MDHEN and CDR2 SYDVKM.

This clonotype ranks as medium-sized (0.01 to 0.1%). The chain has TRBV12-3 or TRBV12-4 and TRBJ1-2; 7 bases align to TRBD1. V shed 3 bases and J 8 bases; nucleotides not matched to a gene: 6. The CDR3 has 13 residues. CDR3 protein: CASSFDRANGYTF. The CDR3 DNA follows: TGTGCCAGCAGTTTCGACAGGGCCAACGGCTACACCTTC.

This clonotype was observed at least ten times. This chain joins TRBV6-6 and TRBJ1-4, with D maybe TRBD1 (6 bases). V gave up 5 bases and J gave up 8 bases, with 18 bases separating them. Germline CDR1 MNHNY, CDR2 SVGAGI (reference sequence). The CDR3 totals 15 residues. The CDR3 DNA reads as TGTGCCAGCAGTCCACTACAGGGACGCCGGGAAAAACTGTTTTTT. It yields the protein CASSPLQGRREKLFF.

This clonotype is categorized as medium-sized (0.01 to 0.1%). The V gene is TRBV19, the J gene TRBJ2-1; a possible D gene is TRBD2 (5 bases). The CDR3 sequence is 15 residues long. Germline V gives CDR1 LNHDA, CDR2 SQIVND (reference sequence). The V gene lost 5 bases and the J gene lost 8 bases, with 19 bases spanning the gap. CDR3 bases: TGTGCCAGTAGTGAGCCAAGCACTCTGAGGGATGAGCAGTTCTTC. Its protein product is CASSEPSTLRDEQFF.

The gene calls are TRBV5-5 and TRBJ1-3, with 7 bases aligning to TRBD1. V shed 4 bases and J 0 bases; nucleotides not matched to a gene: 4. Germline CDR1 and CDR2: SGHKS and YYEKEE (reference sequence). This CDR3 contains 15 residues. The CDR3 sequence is CASSTGQSSGNTIYF. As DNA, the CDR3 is TGTGCCAGCAGCACGGGACAGTCCTCTGGAAACACCATATATTTT.

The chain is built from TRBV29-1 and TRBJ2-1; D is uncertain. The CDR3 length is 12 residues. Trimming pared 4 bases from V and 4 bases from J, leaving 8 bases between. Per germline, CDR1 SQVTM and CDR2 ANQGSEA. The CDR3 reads CSVGLGYNEQFF. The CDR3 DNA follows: TGCAGCGTTGGCCTGGGTTACAATGAGCAGTTCTTC.

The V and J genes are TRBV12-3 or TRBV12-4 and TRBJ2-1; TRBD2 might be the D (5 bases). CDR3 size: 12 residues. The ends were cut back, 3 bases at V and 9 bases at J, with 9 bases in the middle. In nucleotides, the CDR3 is TGTGCCAGCAGTTTGAGTGAGGGTGAGCAGTTCTTC. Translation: CASSLSEGEQFF.

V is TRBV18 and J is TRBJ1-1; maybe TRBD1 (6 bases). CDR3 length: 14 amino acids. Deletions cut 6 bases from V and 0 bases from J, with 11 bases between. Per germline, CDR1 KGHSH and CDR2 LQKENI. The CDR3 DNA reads TGTGCCAGCTCGACAGGCTCCATGAACACTGAAGCTTTCTTT. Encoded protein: CASSTGSMNTEAFF.

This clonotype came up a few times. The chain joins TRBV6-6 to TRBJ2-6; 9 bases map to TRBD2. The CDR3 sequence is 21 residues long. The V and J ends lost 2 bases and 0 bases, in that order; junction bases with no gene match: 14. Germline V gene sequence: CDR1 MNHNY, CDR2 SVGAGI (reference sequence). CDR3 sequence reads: CASSYIQTTSGWSSGANVLTF. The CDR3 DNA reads TGTGCCAGCAGTTACATACAGACCACTAGCGGGTGGAGCTCTGGGGCCAACGTCCTGACTTTC.

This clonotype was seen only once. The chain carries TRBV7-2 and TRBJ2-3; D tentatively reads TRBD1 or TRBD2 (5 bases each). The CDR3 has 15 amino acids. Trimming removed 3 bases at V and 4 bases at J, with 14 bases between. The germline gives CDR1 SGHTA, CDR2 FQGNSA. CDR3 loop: CASSLYRGSADTQYF. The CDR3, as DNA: TGTGCCAGCAGCTTGTACCGGGGCTCAGCAGATACGCAGTATTTT.

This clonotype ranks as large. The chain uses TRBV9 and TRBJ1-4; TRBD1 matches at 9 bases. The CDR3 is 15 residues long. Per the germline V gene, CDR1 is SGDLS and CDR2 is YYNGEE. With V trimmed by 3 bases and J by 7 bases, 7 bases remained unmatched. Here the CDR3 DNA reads TGTGCCAGCAGCGGTCAACAGGGGGCGAGTGAAAAACTGTTTTTT. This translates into CASSGQQGASEKLFF.